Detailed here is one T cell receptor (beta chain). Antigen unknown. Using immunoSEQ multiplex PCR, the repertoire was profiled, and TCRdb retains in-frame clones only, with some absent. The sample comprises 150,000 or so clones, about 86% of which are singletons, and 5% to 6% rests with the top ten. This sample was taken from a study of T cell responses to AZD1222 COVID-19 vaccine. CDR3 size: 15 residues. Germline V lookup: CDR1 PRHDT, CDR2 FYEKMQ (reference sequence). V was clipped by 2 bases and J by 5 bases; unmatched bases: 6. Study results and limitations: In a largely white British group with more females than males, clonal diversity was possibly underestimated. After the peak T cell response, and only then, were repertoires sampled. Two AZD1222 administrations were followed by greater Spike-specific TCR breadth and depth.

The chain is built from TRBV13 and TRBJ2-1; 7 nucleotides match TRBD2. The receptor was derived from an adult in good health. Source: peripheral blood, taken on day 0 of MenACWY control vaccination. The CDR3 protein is CASSLLGGGDNEQFF. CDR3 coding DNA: TGTGCCAGCAGCTTACTGGGCGGGGGAGACAATGAGCAGTTCTTC. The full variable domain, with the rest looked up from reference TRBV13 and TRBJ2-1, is AAGVIQSPRHLIKEKRETATLKCYPIPRHDTVYWYQQGPGQDPQFLISFYEKMQSDKGSIPDRFSAQQFSDYHSELNMSSLELGDSALYFCASSLLGGGDNEQFFGPGTRLTVL.